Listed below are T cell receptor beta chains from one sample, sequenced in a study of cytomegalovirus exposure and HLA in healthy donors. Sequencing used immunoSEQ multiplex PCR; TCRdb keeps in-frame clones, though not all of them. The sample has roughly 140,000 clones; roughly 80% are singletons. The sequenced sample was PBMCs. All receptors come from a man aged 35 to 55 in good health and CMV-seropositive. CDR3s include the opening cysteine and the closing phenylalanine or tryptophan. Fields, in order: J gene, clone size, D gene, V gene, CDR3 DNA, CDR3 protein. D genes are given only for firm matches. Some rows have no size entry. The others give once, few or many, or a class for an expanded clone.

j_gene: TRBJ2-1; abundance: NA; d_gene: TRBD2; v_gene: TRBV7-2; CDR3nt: TGTGCCAGCAGCTTAAGTAGCGGGGGGTGGAATGAGCAGTTCTTC; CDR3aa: CASSLSSGGWNEQFF
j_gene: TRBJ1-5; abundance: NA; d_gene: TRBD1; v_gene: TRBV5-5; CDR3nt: TGTGCCAGCAGCTTAGGACAGGGACATCAGCCCCAGCATTTT; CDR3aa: CASSLGQGHQPQHF
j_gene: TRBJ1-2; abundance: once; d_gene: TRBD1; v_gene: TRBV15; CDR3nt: TGTGCCACCAGCACAGGCAAGGTGATCAGGGGGACAAACTATGGCTACACCTTC; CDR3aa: CATSTGKVIRGTNYGYTF
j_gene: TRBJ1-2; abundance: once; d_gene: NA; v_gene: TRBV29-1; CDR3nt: TGCAGCGGCGTAACTATCCTTAGCGATGGCTACACCTTC; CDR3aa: CSGVTILSDGYTF
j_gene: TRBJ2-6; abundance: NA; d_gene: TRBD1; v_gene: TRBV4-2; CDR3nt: TGTGCCAGCAGCCAAGATAGACAGGGGGCTTTCGCTGGGGCCAACGTCCTGACTTTC; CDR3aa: CASSQDRQGAFAGANVLTF
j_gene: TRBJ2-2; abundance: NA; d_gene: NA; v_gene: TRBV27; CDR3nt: TGTGCCAGCAGCCTCTCCTACACCGGGGAGCTGTTTTTT; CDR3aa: CASSLSYTGELFF
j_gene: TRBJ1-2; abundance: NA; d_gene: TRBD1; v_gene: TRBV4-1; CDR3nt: TGCGCCAGCAGCCAAGACGGGTTGGACAGGGGGCAGGGCTACACCTTC; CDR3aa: CASSQDGLDRGQGYTF
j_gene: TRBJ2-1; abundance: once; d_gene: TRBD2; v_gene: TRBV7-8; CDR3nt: TGTGCCAGCAGCGAACTAGCGGGGTTTGCCTACAATGAGCAGTTCTTC; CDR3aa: CASSELAGFAYNEQFF
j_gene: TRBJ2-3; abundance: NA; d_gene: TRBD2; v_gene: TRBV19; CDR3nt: TGTGCCAGTACCGATACGGGCCGGGGGACTAGCGGACGTTTCAGCACAGATACGCAGTATTTT; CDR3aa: CASTDTGRGTSGRFSTDTQYF
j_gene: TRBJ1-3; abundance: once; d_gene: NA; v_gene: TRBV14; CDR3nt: TGTGCCAGCAGCCCTATGGACAGCCTATACTCTGGAAACACCATATATTTT; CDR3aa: CASSPMDSLYSGNTIYF
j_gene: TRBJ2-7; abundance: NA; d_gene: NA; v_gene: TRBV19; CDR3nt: TGTGCCAGTAGTATCGGGGAGAGAAGCACGTACGAGCAGTACTTC; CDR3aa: CASSIGERSTYEQYF
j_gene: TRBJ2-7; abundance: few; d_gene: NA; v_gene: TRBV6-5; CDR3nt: TGTGCCAGCAGTTACACTCCTGGACAGTCCTACGAGCAGTACTTC; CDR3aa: CASSYTPGQSYEQYF
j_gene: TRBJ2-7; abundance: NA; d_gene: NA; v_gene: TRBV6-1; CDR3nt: TGTGCCAGCAGTGAAGCGTTGGACAGCCCCTACGAGCAGTACTTC; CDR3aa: CASSEALDSPYEQYF
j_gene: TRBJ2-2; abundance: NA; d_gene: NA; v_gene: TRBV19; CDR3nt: TGTGCCAGTACCGCCCTGCAGGGGGCGCGGGGGACCGGGGAGCTGTTTTTT; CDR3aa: CASTALQGARGTGELFF
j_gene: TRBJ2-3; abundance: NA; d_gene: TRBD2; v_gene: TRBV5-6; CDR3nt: TGTGCCAGCAGCATAGTCGGGGGGAGCACAGATACGCAGTATTTT; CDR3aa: CASSIVGGSTDTQYF
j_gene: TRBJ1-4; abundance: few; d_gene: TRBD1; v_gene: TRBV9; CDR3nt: TGTGCCAGCAGCCCTATACCATCGGGACAGGATAATGAAAAACTGTTTTTT; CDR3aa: CASSPIPSGQDNEKLFF
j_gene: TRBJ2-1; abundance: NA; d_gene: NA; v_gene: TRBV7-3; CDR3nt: TGTGCCAGCAGCCCCGACTGGTTCGGTGAGCAGTTCTTC; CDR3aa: CASSPDWFGEQFF
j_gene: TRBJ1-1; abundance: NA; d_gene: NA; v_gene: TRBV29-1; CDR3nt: TGCAGCGTTGAAGATTTGAACCCAACGGGGGCTGAAGCTTTCTTT; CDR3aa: CSVEDLNPTGAEAFF
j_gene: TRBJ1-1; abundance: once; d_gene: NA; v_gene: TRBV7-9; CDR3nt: TGTTCCAGCAGCTTAGTCAGGAACACTGAAGCTTTCTTT; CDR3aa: CSSSLVRNTEAFF
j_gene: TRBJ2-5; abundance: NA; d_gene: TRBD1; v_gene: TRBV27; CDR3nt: TGTGCCAGCAGTTTTCGGGACAGGGGGACGGAGACCCAGTACTTC; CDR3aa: CASSFRDRGTETQYF
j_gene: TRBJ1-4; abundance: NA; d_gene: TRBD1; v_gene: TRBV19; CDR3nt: TGTGCCAGTAGCAGACAGGGAACAACTAATGAAAAACTGTTTTTT; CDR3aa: CASSRQGTTNEKLFF
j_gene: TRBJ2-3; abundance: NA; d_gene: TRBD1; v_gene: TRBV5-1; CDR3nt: TGCGCCAGCAGCTTGACAGGGGAGACAGATACGCAGTATTTT; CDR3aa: CASSLTGETDTQYF
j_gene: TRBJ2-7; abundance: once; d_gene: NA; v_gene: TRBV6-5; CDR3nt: TGTGCCAGCAGCGACCCGGGCGGGCGGCAGTACTTC; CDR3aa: CASSDPGGRQYF
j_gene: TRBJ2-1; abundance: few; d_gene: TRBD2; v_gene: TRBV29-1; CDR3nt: TGCAGCGTTGAGGCTAGCGGGGTTCGGGAGCAGTTCTTC; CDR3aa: CSVEASGVREQFF
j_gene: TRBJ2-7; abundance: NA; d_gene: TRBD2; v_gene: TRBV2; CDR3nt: TGTGCCAGCAGTGGTGGTATGGGGAGGGGAGACTACGAGCAGTACTTC; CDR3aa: CASSGGMGRGDYEQYF
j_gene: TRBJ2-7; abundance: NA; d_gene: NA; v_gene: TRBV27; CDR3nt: TGTGCCAGCAGTTTTTTTGGAGGCCCCTACGAGCAGTACTTC; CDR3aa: CASSFFGGPYEQYF
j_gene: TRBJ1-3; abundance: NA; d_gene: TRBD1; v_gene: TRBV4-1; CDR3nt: TGCGCCAGCAGCTTAAGGGGGGACAGTTTCTTGACTGGAAACACCATATATTTT; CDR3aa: CASSLRGDSFLTGNTIYF
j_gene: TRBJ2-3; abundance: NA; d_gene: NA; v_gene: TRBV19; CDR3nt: TGTGCCACCGGACTTTGCTCAGATACGCAGTATTTT; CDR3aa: CATGLCSDTQYF
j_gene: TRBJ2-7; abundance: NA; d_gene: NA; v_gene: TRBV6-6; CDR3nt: TGTGCCAGCAGTCCAGACTATTCCCGCTCCTACGAGCAGTACTTC; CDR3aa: CASSPDYSRSYEQYF
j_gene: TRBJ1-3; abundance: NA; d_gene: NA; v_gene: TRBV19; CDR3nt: TGTGCCAGTAGTATACCCCAGGGCGCGAGAAACACCATATATTTT; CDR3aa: CASSIPQGARNTIYF
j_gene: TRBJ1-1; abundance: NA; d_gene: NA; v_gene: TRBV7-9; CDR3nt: TGTGCCAGCAGCGTACTTACTGAAGCTTTCTTT; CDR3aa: CASSVLTEAFF
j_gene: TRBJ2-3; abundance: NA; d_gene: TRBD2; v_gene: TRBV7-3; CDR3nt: TGTGCCAGCAGCTCCTTTGGGGGAGGGCGGGGCGCAGATACGCAGTATTTT; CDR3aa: CASSSFGGGRGADTQYF
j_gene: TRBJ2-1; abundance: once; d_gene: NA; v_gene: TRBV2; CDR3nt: TGTGCCAGCAGTTCAGAACCATACAATGAGCAGTTCTTC; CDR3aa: CASSSEPYNEQFF
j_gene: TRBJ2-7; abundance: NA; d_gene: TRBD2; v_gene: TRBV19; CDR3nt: TGTGCCAGTAGTGGGCTAGCGGGAGGCTACGAGCAGTACTTC; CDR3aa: CASSGLAGGYEQYF
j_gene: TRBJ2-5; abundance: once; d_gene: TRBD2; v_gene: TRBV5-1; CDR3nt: TGCGCCAGCAGCTCACCGGGGGGCCAAGAGACCCAGTACTTC; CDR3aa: CASSSPGGQETQYF
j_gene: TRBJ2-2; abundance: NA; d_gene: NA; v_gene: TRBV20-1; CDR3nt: TGCAGTGCTAGACAAACCGGGGAGCTGTTTTTT; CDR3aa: CSARQTGELFF
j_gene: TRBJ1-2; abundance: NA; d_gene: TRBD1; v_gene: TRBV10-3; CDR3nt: TGTGCCACCAGGGGGACAGGGATCTATGGCTACACCTTC; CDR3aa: CATRGTGIYGYTF
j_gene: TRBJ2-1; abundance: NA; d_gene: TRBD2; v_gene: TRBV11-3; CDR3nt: TGTGCCAGCAGCTCTCGGGAGGGCCTCTACAATGAGCAGTTCTTC; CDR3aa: CASSSREGLYNEQFF
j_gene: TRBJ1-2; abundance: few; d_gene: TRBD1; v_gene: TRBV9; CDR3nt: TGTGCCAGCAGCGTAGTGGACAGGGATGGCTACACCTTC; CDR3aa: CASSVVDRDGYTF
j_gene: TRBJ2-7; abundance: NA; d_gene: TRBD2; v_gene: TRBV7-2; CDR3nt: TGTGCCAGCAGCCCCAAACTAGCGGGGGGCCCCCTGAAGTACTTC; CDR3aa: CASSPKLAGGPLKYF
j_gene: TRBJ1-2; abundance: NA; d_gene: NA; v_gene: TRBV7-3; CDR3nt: TGTGCCAGCAGCTTAACAGGGGGCTATGGCTACACCTTC; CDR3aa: CASSLTGGYGYTF
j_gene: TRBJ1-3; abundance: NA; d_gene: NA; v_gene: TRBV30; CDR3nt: TGTGCCTGGAATAAACAGCCTTCGGGAAACACCATATATTTT; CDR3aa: CAWNKQPSGNTIYF
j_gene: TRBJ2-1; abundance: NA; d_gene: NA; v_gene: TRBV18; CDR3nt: TGTGCCAGCTCACCCGGACAGCCAACATACAATGAGCAGTTCTTC; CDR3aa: CASSPGQPTYNEQFF